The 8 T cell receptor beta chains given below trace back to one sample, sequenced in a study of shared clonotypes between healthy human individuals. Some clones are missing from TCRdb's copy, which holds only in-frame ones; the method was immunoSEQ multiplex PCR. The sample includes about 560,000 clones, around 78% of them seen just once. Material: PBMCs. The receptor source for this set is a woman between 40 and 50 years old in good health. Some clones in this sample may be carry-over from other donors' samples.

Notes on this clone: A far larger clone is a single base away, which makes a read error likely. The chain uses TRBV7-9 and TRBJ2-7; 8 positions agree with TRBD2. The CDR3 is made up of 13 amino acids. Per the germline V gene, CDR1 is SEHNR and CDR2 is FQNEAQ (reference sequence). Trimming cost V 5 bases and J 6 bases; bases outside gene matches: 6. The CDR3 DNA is TGTGCCAGCAGCAGGAGACGGGGGGGCGAGCAGTACTTC. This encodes CASSRRRGGEQYF.

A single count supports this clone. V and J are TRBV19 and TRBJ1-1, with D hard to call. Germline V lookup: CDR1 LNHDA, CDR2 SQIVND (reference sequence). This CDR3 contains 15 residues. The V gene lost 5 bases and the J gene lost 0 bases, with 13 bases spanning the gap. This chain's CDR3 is CASSFDGDLNTEAFF. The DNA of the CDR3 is TGTGCCAGTAGTTTCGACGGGGATCTGAACACTGAAGCTTTCTTT.

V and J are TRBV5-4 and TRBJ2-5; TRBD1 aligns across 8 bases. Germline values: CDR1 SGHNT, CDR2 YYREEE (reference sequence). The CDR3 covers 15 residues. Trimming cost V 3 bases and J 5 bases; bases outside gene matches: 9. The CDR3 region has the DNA TGTGCCAGCAGCTCGCGGCAGGGGGCTGGGGAGACCCAGTACTTC. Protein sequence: CASSSRQGAGETQYF.

CDR3 DNA sequence: TGTGCCAGCAGCTTGGATGGTCTAGCGGGAGCTTTTTTGGAGCAGTTCTTC. Its protein product is CASSLDGLAGAFLEQFF. This chain links TRBV5-5 with TRBJ2-1, with TRBD2 identical over 10 bases. Unmatched junction bases numbered 13, after V lost 0 bases and J lost 10 bases. Germline CDR1 reads SGHKS; CDR2 reads YYEKEE (reference sequence). This CDR3 comprises 17 residues.

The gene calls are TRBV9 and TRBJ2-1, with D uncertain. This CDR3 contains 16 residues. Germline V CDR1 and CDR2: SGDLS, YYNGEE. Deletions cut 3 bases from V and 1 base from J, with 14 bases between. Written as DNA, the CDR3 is TGTGCCAGCAGCGCTTGGAGATCCCTTTCCTACAATGAGCAGTTCTTC. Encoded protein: CASSAWRSLSYNEQFF.

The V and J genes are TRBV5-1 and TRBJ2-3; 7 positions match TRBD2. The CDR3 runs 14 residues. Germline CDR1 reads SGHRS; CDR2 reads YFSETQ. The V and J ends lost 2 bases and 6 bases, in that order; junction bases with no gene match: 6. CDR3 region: CASSFNPGGDTQYF. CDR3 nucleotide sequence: TGCGCCAGCAGCTTCAATCCCGGGGGGGATACGCAGTATTTT.

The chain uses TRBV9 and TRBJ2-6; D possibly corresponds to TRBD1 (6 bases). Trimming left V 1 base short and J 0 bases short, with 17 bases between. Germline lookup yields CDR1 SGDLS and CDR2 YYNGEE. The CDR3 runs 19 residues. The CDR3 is CASSVLPRQASSGANVLTF. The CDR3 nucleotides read TGTGCCAGCAGCGTACTCCCGAGACAGGCCAGCTCTGGGGCCAACGTCCTGACTTTC.

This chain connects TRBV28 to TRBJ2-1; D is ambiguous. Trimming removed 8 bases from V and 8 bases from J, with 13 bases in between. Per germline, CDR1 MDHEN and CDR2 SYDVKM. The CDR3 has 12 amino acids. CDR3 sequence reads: CASPPRSDEQFF. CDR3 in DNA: TGTGCCAGCCCCCCGCGGAGTGATGAGCAGTTCTTC.